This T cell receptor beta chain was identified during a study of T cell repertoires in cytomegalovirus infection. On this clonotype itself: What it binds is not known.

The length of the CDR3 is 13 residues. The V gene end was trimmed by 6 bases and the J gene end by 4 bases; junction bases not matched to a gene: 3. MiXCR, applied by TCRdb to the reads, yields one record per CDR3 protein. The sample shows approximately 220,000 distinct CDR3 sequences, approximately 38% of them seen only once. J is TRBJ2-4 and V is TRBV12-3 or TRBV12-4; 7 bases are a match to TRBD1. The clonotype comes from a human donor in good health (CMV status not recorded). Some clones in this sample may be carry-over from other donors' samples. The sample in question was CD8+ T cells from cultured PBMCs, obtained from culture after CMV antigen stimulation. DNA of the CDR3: TGTGCCAGCAGCGGGACAGAAAAAAACATTCAGTACTTC. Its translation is CASSGTEKNIQYF.